These 28 T cell receptor beta chains came from one sample sequenced in a study of T cell repertoires in ileal Crohn's disease. Profiling relied on immunoSEQ multiplex PCR, and the TCRdb table lists in-frame clones only, not all of them. Here the sample spans about 2,400 clones, about four fifths being singletons. Time point given: neoterminal ileum biopsy at postoperative endoscopy, about 6 months after surgery. Sequencing input: ileal tissue. These receptors all come from an adult with Crohn's disease.

The V gene is TRBV10-3, the J gene TRBJ2-1; tentatively, D is TRBD2 (6 bases). The CDR3 covers 12 residues. Between the trimmed V and J ends, which lost 11 bases and 5 bases, there was a span of 13 bases. Germline V gene lookup returns CDR1 ENHRY and CDR2 SYGVKD. CDR3 DNA: TGTGCCTGCGGCGGGATAAACAATGAGCAGTTCTTC. Its protein product is CACGGINNEQFF.

The chain uses TRBV5-1 and TRBJ1-2, with D perhaps TRBD1 (5 bases). V was clipped by 0 bases and J by 4 bases, with 13 bases between them. CDR3 length equals 15 residues. The germline CDR1 and CDR2 sequences are SGHRS and YFSETQ. The CDR3 bases are TGCGCCAGCAGCTTGGAAGGCAGGGAAGGCTATGGCTACACCTTC. It specifies CASSLEGREGYGYTF.

This rearrangement joins TRBV7-8 to TRBJ2-7; D possibly corresponds to TRBD1 (5 bases). Germline V gives CDR1 SGHVS, CDR2 FQNEAQ. Between the trimmed V and J ends, which lost 0 bases and 2 bases, there was a span of 17 bases. The CDR3 extends over 17 amino acids. The DNA for the CDR3 is TGTGCCAGCAGCTTAGCGGCAGGGATGGTTACCACCTACGAGCAGTACTTC. Translating it yields CASSLAAGMVTTYEQYF.

Details on this clone: At one boundary the junction diverges from the germline segment, which might be a read error. The J gene is TRBJ1-5, the V gene TRBV6-1, with TRBD1 matching over 7 bases. This CDR3 region has 16 residues. Germline V gene lookup returns CDR1 MNHNS and CDR2 SASEGT. The DNA of the CDR3 is TGTGTCAGCAGTGTCAACCGACAGGGTAGCAGTCAGCCCCAGCATTTT. This encodes CVSSVNRQGSSQPQHF.

This rearrangement joins TRBV25-1 to TRBJ2-5; maybe TRBD2 (6 bases). Germline V gene lookup returns CDR1 MGHDK and CDR2 SYGVNS. Trimming stripped 11 bases from V and 4 bases from J, with 14 bases between. CDR3 length: 12 residues. The CDR3 DNA sequence: TGTGCCGGGCGGGGCAAGGCAGAGACCCAGTACTTC. Its translation is CAGRGKAETQYF. Together with reference TRBV25-1 and TRBJ2-5, the CDR3 gives the full variable domain: EADIYQTPRYLVIGTGKKITLECSQTMGHDKMYWYQQDPGMELHLIHYSYGVNSTEKGDLSSESTVSRIRTEHFPLTLESARPSHTSQYLCAGRGKAETQYFGPGTRLLVL.

V usage is TRBV25-1 and J usage is TRBJ1-2; D remains unclear. V lost 1 base and J 3 bases, leaving 12 bases between the germline ends. The CDR3 is made up of 15 amino acids. The germline gives CDR1 MGHDK, CDR2 SYGVNS. As DNA, the CDR3 is TGTGCCAGCAGTGAATCTCAAACTAACGACTATGGCTACACCTTC. Translated, it gives CASSESQTNDYGYTF.

The V and J genes are TRBV7-9 and TRBJ1-4; perhaps TRBD1 as D (5 bases). This CDR3 spans 14 amino acids. V was trimmed by 1 base and J by 7 bases, leaving 10 bases between them. Germline lookup yields CDR1 SEHNR and CDR2 FQNEAQ (reference sequence). The CDR3 DNA follows: TGTGCCAGCAGCTTAGGGCAGGGCGGTGAAAAACTGTTTTTT. Protein product: CASSLGQGGEKLFF.

This clone was recorded a few times. The chain is built from TRBV5-7 and TRBJ1-1; 8 nucleotides align to TRBD1. TRBV5-7 is flagged as an ORF with uncertain function. The trim removed 2 bases at V and 7 bases at J, leaving 13 bases unmatched. This CDR3 region has 16 residues. The CDR3 is CASSFEQGVLADEAFF. CDR3 nucleotide sequence: TGTGCCAGCAGCTTTGAACAGGGGGTCCTGGCAGATGAAGCTTTCTTT.

The chain recombines TRBV9 with TRBJ2-1, with D possibly matching TRBD1 (6 bases). The ends were cut back, 2 bases at V and 9 bases at J, with 18 bases in the middle. Germline values: CDR1 SGDLS, CDR2 YYNGEE. This CDR3 is built from 15 residues. The CDR3 protein is CASSVRDTVISEQFF. DNA of the CDR3: TGTGCCAGCAGCGTCCGGGACACCGTGATTAGTGAGCAGTTCTTC.

The rearrangement links TRBV5-4 to TRBJ2-5; 10 bases agree with TRBD1. This CDR3 has 16 residues. Germline loops: CDR1 SGHNT, CDR2 YYREEE (reference sequence). V shed 3 bases and J 4 bases; nucleotides not matched to a gene: 9. The CDR3 DNA is TGTGCCAGCAGCTCGCTGGGACAGGGGTTTGGAGAGACCCAGTACTTC. Protein sequence: CASSSLGQGFGETQYF.

In DNA, the CDR3 is TGTGCCAGCAGCTTAAAGGGGAGGCCGAACACTGAAGCTTTCTTT. It is translated as CASSLKGRPNTEAFF. The chain is built from TRBV11-3 and TRBJ1-1; possibly TRBD1 for D (5 bases). Germline CDR1 is SGHNT and CDR2 is YENEEA. Trimming removed 2 bases at V and 1 base at J, with 11 bases between. The CDR3 is 15 amino acids.

In this sample, this clone turned up once. The chain carries TRBV27 and TRBJ1-1; perhaps TRBD1 as D (6 bases). V lost 2 bases and J 4 bases, leaving 11 bases between the germline ends. The CDR3 totals 14 residues. Germline CDR1 and CDR2: MNHEY and SMNVEV (reference sequence). The CDR3 region has the DNA TGTGCCAGCAGTTTAGGCAGGGGATCCACTGAAGCTTTCTTT. It translates to CASSLGRGSTEAFF.

The V call is TRBV9, the J call TRBJ2-1; a weak D match, TRBD1 (6 bases). V lost 0 bases and J lost 3, with 13 bases in between. Per the germline V gene, CDR1 is SGDLS and CDR2 is YYNGEE. The CDR3 extends over 16 amino acids. CDR3 in DNA: TGTGCCAGCAGCGTAGCGGCAGGGGTGGGCTACAATGAGCAGTTCTTC. This translates into CASSVAAGVGYNEQFF.

The rearrangement links TRBV19 to TRBJ2-5, with TRBD1 identical over 7 bases. The germline V gene has CDR1 LNHDA and CDR2 SQIVND (reference sequence). The trim removed 5 bases at V and 5 bases at J, leaving 5 bases unmatched. The CDR3 is made up of 13 amino acids. The CDR3 region is CASSLNRGETQYF. The DNA for the CDR3 is TGTGCCAGTAGTCTAAACAGGGGCGAGACCCAGTACTTC. The full variable domain, in which reference TRBV19 and TRBJ2-5 provide the parts outside the CDR3, is DGGITQSPKYLFRKEGQNVTLSCEQNLNHDAMYWYRQDPGQGLRLIYYSQIVNDFQKGDIAEGYSVSREKKESFPLTVTSAQKNPTAFYLCASSLNRGETQYFGPGTRLLVL.

This chain joins TRBV5-1 and TRBJ2-3; weak D call: TRBD2 (5 bases). CDR1 and CDR2 (germline): SGHRS, YFSETQ. Deletions cut 0 bases from V and 4 bases from J, with 9 bases between. CDR3 length equals 14 residues. The CDR3 coding sequence is TGCGCCAGCAGCTTGGGCGGGTTATCAGATACGCAGTATTTT. Its protein is CASSLGGLSDTQYF.

The rearrangement uses TRBV7-8 and TRBJ2-4; 8 positions agree with TRBD2. V lost 5 bases to trimming and J lost 11 bases; unmatched junction nucleotides: 17. The V gene's germline CDR1 is SGHVS and CDR2 FQNEAQ. CDR3 length equals 16 residues. CDR3 DNA sequence: TGTGCCAGCAGCCCTAGGGAAAGCGGGAGTTATGGTTTTCAGTACTTC. Its protein is CASSPRESGSYGFQYF.

This clone occurred a few times. This same CDR3 is encoded by further DNA sequences in the sample. The rearrangement joins TRBV4-2 to TRBJ2-7, with D perhaps TRBD2 (5 bases). This CDR3 has 15 residues. V was clipped by 0 bases and J by 2 bases, with 11 bases between them. Germline CDR1 and CDR2: LGHNA and YNFKEQ. As DNA, the CDR3 is TGTGCCAGCAGCCAAGATCTGCTCGGGACCTACGAGCAGTACTTC. It encodes CASSQDLLGTYEQYF.

The rearrangement uses TRBV19 and TRBJ2-4, with no clear D. The germline V gene has CDR1 LNHDA and CDR2 SQIVND (reference sequence). The CDR3 runs to 16 residues. The V and J ends lost 3 bases and 0 bases respectively, with 12 bases between them. The CDR3 coding sequence is TGTGCCAGTAGTATGGTCCCGCAGATAGCCAAAAACATTCAGTACTTC. Translated, it gives CASSMVPQIAKNIQYF.

The genes are TRBV6-6 and TRBJ2-7, with D unresolved. V was cut by 5 bases and J by 6 bases, with 14 bases left in between. The germline gives CDR1 MNHNY, CDR2 SVGAGI (reference sequence). This CDR3 is 13 amino acids long. CDR3 in amino acids: CASSASSSGEQYF. CDR3 DNA sequence: TGTGCCAGCAGTGCGAGTAGCTCTGGCGAGCAGTACTTC.

The chain carries TRBV5-1 and TRBJ2-3; unclear D gene. The CDR3 has 13 residues. With 2 bases removed from V and 1 base from J, the gap between germline ends came to 5 bases. Per germline, CDR1 SGHRS and CDR2 YFSETQ. The chain's CDR3 is CASSLSGTDTQYF. CDR3 DNA sequence: TGCGCCAGCAGCTTAAGCGGCACAGATACGCAGTATTTT.

The chain combines TRBV5-1 with TRBJ1-1; 11 bases agree with TRBD1. CDR3 length: 14 amino acids. The V gene end was trimmed by 3 bases and the J gene end by 5 bases; junction bases not matched to a gene: 3. Germline V gene data show CDR1 as SGHRS and CDR2 as YFSETQ. Written as DNA, the CDR3 is TGCGCCAGCAGCTCCGGGACAGGGGGTACTGAAGCTTTCTTT. Protein product: CASSSGTGGTEAFF.

The genes are TRBV5-4 and TRBJ2-1, with D possibly matching TRBD2 (5 bases). This CDR3 comprises 16 residues. Germline-derived CDR1 and CDR2 are SGHNT and YYREEE (reference sequence). V was shortened by 0 bases and J by 0 bases, with 10 bases between the two germline ends. The CDR3 sequence is CASSLGRRSSYNEQFF. The CDR3 DNA reads TGTGCCAGCAGCTTGGGGCGGAGGAGCTCCTACAATGAGCAGTTCTTC.

The chain uses TRBV18 and TRBJ1-5; D is unresolved. The length of the CDR3 is 15 residues. CDR1 is KGHSH, CDR2 LQKENI, per germline. V lost 3 bases, J lost 4 bases, and 13 bases lay in between. In DNA form, the CDR3 reads TGTGCCAGCTCACCCAATCGGGAGCCAAATCAGCCCCAGCATTTT. Translated, it gives CASSPNREPNQPQHF.

The chain employs TRBV6-5 and TRBJ1-5; the D gene is possibly TRBD1 (5 bases). Germline values: CDR1 MNHEY, CDR2 SVGAGI. V lost 5 bases, J lost 2 bases, and 13 bases lay in between. This CDR3 has 15 residues. The CDR3 bases are TGTGCCAGCAGTCCAACCCGCAGGGGCAATCAGCCCCAGCATTTT. As protein: CASSPTRRGNQPQHF.

This chain uses TRBV4-2 with TRBJ1-5, with 12 positions matching TRBD1. Per germline, CDR1 LGHNA and CDR2 YNFKEQ. The CDR3 sequence is 16 residues long. The ends lost 0 bases at V and 7 bases at J; junction bases unmatched: 4. CDR3 sequence reads: CASSQEEGTGGQPQHF. DNA of the CDR3: TGTGCCAGCAGCCAAGAGGAAGGGACAGGGGGCCAGCCCCAGCATTTT.

The chain couples TRBV7-2 to TRBJ1-2, with D tentatively TRBD1 (6 bases). This CDR3 contains 13 residues. Trimming took 5 bases from V and 2 from J, leaving 9 bases between them. Germline-derived CDR1 and CDR2 are SGHTA and FQGNSA. CDR3 region: CASSSGQNYGYTF. The CDR3 DNA reads TGTGCCAGCAGCAGCGGACAGAACTATGGCTACACCTTC.

This chain connects TRBV6-5 to TRBJ1-5; TRBD1 is a possible D gene (5 bases). The CDR3 covers 13 residues. The V gene's germline CDR1 is MNHEY and CDR2 SVGAGI. The V gene lost 4 bases and the J gene lost 10 bases, with 14 bases spanning the gap. The CDR3 DNA follows: TGTGCCAGCAGTTTCTCTACAGGTCGACCCCAGCATTTT. Protein product: CASSFSTGRPQHF.

The V gene is TRBV5-4, the J gene TRBJ2-1; perhaps TRBD2 as D (6 bases). This CDR3 contains 15 residues. CDR1 is SGHNT, CDR2 YYREEE, per germline (reference sequence). V was clipped by 4 bases and J by 2 bases, with 13 bases between them. For the CDR3, the DNA is TGTGCCAGCAGCCCGTCGGGGAGGCCCTACAATGAGCAGTTCTTC. This gives the protein CASSPSGRPYNEQFF. The complete variable domain, with remaining parts taken from reference TRBV5-4 and TRBJ2-1, reads ETGVTQSPTHLIKTRGQQVTLRCSSQSGHNTVSWYQQALGQGPQFIFQYYREEENGRGNFPPRFSGLQFPNYSSELNVNALELDDSALYLCASSPSGRPYNEQFFGPGTRLTVL.